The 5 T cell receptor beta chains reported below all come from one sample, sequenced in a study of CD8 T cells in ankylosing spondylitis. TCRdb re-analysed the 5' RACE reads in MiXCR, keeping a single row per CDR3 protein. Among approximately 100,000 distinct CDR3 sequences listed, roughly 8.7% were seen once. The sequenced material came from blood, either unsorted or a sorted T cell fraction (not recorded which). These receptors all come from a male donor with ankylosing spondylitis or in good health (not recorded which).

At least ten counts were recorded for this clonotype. For the CDR3, the DNA is TGCGCCAGCAGCTTGGCGGGCGGGAGTGATACGCAGTATTTT. This sequence encodes CASSLAGGSDTQYF. The chain recombines TRBV5-1 with TRBJ2-3; 7 positions match TRBD2. CDR1 is SGHRS, CDR2 YFSETQ, per germline. The CDR3 loop spans 14 amino acids. J was trimmed by 6 bases and V by 0 bases; bases with no gene match: 4.

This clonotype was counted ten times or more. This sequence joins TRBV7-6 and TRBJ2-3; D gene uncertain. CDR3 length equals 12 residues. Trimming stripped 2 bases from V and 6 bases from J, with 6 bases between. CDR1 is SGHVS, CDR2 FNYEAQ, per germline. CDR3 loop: CASSLIGDTQYF. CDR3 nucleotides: TGTGCCAGCAGCTTAATAGGTGATACGCAGTATTTT. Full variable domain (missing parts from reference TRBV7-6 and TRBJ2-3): GAGVSQSPRYKVTKRGQDVALRCDPISGHVSLYWYRQALGQGPEFLTYFNYEAQQDKSGLPNDRFSAERPEGSISTLTIQRTEQRDSAMYRCASSLIGDTQYFGPGTRLTVL.

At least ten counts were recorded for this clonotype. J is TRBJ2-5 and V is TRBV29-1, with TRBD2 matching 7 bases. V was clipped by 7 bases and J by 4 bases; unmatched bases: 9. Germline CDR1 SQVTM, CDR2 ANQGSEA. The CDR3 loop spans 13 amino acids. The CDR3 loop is CSAKRDGTETQYF. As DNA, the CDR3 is TGCAGCGCCAAGCGGGACGGTACAGAGACCCAGTACTTC.

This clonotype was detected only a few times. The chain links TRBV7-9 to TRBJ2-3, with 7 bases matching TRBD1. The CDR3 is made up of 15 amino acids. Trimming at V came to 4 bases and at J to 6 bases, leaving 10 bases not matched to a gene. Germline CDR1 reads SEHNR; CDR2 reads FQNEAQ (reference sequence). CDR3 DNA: TGTGCCAGCAGCTCAGGAGACAGGGCGACGGATACGCAGTATTTT. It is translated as CASSSGDRATDTQYF.

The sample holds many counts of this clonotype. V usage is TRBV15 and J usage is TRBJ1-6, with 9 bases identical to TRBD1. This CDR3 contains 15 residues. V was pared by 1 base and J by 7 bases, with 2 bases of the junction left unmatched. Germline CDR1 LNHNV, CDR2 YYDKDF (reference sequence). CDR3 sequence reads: CATSRVDRGNSPLHF. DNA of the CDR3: TGTGCCACCAGCAGAGTGGACAGGGGCAATTCACCCCTCCACTTT.